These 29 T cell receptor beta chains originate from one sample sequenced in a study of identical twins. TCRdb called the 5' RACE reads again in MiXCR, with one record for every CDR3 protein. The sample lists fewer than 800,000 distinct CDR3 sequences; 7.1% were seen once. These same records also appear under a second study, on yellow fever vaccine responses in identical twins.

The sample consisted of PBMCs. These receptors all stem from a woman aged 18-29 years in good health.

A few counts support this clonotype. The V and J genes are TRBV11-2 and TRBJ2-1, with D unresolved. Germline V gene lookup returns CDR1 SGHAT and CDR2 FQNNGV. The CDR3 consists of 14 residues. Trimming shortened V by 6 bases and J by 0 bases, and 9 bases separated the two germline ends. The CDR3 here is CASREGPSYNEQFF. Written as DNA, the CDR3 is TGTGCCAGCAGGGAAGGGCCCTCCTACAATGAGCAGTTCTTC.

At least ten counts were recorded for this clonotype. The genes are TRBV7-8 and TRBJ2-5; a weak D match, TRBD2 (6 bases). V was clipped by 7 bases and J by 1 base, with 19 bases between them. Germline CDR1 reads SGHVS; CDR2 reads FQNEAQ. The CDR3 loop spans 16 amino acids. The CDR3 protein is CASTNAGRLAQETQYF. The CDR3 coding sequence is TGTGCCAGCACCAATGCTGGGAGGCTGGCCCAAGAGACCCAGTACTTC.

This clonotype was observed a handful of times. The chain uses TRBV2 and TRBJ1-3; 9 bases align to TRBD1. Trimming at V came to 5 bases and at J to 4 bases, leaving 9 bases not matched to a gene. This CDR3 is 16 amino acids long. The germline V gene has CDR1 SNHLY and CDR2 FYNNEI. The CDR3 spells CASSTEQGARGNTIYF. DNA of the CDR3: TGTGCCAGCAGTACCGAACAGGGGGCGCGAGGAAACACCATATATTTT.

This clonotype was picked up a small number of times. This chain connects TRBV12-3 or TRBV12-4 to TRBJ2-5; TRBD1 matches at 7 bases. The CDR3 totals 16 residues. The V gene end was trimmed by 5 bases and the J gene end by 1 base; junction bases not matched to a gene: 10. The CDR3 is CASSRRQGHLQETQYF. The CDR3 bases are TGTGCCAGCAGTCGAAGACAGGGACATCTCCAAGAGACCCAGTACTTC.

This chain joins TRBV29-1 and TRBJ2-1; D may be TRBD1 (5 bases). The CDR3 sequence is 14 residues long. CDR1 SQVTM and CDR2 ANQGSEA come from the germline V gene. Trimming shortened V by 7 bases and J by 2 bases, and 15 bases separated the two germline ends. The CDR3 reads CSAGRVSAYNEQFF. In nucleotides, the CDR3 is TGCAGCGCCGGCAGGGTTTCCGCCTACAATGAGCAGTTCTTC.

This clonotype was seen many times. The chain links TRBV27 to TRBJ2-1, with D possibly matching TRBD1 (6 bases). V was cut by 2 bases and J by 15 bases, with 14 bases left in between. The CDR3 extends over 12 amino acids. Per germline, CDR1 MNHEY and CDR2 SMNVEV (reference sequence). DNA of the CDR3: TGTGCCAGCAGTTTACCGGGACAATCGAGGTTCTTC. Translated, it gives CASSLPGQSRFF.

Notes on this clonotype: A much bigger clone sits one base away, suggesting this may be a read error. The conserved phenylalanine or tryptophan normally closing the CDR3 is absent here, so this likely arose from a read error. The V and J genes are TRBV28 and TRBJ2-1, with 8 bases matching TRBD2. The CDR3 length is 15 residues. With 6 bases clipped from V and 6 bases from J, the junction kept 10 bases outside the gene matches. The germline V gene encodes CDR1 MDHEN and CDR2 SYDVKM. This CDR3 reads CASSRQGLVGNEQFL. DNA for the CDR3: TGTGCCAGCAGCCGGCAGGGACTAGTAGGCAATGAGCAGTTCTTG.

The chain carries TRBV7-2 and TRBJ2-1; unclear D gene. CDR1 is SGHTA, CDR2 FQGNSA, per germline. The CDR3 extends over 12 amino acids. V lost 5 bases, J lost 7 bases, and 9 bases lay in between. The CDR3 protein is CASSVIGNEQFF. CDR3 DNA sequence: TGTGCCAGCAGCGTAATCGGGAATGAGCAGTTCTTC.

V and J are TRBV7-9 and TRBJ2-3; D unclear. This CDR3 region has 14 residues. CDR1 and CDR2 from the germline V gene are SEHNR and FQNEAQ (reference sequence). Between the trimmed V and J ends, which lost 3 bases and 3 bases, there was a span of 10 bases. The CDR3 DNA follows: TGTGCCAGCAGCTTTCGTGGTACAACAGATACGCAGTATTTT. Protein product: CASSFRGTTDTQYF.

The DNA for the CDR3 is TGTGCCATCTCTAGCGGGAGGTCCAGCGAGCAGTACTTC. As protein: CAISSGRSSEQYF. The rearrangement uses TRBV28 and TRBJ2-7, with 11 positions matching TRBD2. Germline loops: CDR1 MDHEN, CDR2 SYDVKM. This CDR3 comprises 13 residues. V shed 10 bases, J shed 6 bases, and the junction held 8 bases outside the gene matches.

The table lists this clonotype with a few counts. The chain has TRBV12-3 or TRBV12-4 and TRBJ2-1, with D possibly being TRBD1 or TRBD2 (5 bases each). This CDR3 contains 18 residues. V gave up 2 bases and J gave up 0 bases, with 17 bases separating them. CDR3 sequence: CASSLIRTRGGSYNEQFF. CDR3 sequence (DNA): TGTGCCAGCAGTTTAATTCGTACACGGGGCGGCTCCTACAATGAGCAGTTCTTC.

CDR3 sequence: CASSYPGPQRTGELFF. The CDR3 coding sequence is TGTGCCAGCAGTTACCCGGGACCGCAGCGCACCGGGGAGCTGTTTTTT. This chain uses TRBV6-5 with TRBJ2-2; D is possibly TRBD1 or TRBD2 (5 bases each). Germline assignment: CDR1 MNHEY and CDR2 SVGAGI. The CDR3 loop spans 16 amino acids. With 2 bases removed from V and 4 bases from J, the gap between germline ends came to 14 bases.

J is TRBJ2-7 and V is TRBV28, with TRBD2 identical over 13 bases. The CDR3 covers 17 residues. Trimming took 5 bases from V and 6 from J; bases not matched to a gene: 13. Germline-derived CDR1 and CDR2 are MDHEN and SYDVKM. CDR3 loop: CASSDASTSGRAGEQYF. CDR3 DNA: TGTGCCAGCAGTGACGCCTCCACTAGCGGGAGGGCCGGCGAGCAGTACTTC.

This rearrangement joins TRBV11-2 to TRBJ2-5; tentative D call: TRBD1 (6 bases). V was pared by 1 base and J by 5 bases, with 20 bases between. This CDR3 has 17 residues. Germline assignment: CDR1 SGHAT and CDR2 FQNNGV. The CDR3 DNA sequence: TGTGCCAGCAGCTTAGGGCGTGACAGGCTGTTTCGGGAGACCCAGTACTTC. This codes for CASSLGRDRLFRETQYF.

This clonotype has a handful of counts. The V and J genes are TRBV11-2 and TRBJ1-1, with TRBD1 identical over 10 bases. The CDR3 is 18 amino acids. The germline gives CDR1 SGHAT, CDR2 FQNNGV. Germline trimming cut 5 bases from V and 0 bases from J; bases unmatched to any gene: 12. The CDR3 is CASSPSPGTGAMNTEAFF. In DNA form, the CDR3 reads TGTGCCAGCAGCCCAAGTCCCGGGACAGGGGCCATGAACACTGAAGCTTTCTTT. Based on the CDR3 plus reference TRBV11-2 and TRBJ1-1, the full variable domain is EAGVAQSPRYKIIEKRQSVAFWCNPISGHATLYWYQQILGQGPKLLIQFQNNGVVDDSQLPKDRFSAERLKGVDSTLKIQPAKLEDSAVYLCASSPSPGTGAMNTEAFFGQGTRLTVV.

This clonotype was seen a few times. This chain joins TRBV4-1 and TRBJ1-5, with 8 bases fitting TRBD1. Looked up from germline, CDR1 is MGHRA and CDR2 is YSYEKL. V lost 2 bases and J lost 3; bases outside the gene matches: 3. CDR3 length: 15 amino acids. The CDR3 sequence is CASSQWDRSNQPQHF. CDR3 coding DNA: TGCGCCAGCAGCCAATGGGACAGGTCCAATCAGCCCCAGCATTTT.

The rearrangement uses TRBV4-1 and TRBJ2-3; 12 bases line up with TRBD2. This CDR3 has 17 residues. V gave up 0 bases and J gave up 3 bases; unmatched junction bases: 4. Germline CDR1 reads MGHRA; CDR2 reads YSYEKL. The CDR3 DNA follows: TGCGCCAGCAGCCAAGATATCCTAGCGGGAGGGACAGATACGCAGTATTTT. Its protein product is CASSQDILAGGTDTQYF.

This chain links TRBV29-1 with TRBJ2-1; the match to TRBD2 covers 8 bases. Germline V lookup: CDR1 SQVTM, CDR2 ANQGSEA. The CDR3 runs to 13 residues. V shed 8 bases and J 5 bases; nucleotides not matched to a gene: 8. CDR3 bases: TGCAGCCCTCGAGCGGGAGCGGACAATGAGCAGTTCTTC. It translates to CSPRAGADNEQFF.

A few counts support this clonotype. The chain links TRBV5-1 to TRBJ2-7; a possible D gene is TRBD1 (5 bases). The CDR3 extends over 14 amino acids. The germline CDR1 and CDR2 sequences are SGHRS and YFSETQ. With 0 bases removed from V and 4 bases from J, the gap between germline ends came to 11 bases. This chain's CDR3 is CASSLDWGTYEQYV. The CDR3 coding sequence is TGCGCCAGCAGCTTGGATTGGGGCACATACGAGCAGTACGTC.

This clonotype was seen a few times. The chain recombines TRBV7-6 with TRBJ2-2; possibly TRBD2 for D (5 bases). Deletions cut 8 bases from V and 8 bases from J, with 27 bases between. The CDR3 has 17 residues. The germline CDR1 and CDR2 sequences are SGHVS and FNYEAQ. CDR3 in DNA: TGTGCCAGCGATGGGTCGGAGCCGGGATCCATCAGGGGGGAGCTGTTTTTT. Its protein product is CASDGSEPGSIRGELFF.

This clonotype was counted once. This chain's CDR3 is CSAREIAGVSQFF. CDR3 DNA sequence: TGCAGTGCTAGAGAGATAGCGGGAGTTTCCCAGTTCTTC. This chain joins TRBV20-1 and TRBJ2-1, with 9 bases matching TRBD2. The V gene's germline CDR1 is DFQATT and CDR2 SNEGSKA (reference sequence). This CDR3 is built from 13 residues. J lost 13 bases, V lost 0 bases, and 7 bases had no gene match.

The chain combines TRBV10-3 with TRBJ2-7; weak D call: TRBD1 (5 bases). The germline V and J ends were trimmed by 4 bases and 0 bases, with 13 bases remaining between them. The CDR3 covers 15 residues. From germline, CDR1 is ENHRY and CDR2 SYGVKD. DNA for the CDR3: TGTGCCATCAGTGTAAGGGGCGAGAGCTCCTACGAGCAGTACTTC. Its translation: CAISVRGESSYEQYF.

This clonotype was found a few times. The CDR3 is CATRYRVMAYNEQFF. The CDR3 DNA reads as TGTGCCACCAGATACAGGGTTATGGCCTACAATGAGCAGTTCTTC. This chain uses TRBV27 with TRBJ2-1; a weak D match, TRBD1 (6 bases). Looked up from germline, CDR1 is MNHEY and CDR2 is SMNVEV (reference sequence). The CDR3 loop spans 15 amino acids. Trimming took 10 bases from V and 2 from J, leaving 18 bases between them.

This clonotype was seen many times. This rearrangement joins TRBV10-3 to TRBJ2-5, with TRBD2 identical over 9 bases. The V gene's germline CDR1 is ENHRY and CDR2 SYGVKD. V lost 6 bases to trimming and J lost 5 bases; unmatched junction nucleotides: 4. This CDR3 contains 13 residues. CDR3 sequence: CAIRGTSTETQYF. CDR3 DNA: TGTGCCATCAGGGGGACTAGCACGGAGACCCAGTACTTC.

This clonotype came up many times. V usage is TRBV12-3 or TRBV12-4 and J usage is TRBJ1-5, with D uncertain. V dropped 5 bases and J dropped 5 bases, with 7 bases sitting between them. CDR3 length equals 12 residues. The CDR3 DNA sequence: TGTGCCAGCAGTCCCGGGGATCAGCCCCAGCATTTT. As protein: CASSPGDQPQHF.

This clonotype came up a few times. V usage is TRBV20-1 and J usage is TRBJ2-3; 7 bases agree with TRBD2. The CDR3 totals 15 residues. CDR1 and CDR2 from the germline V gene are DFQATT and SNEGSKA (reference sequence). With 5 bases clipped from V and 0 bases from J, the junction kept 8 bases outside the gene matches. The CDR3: CSARDYPTSTDTQYF. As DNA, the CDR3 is TGCAGTGCTCGGGACTACCCAACTAGCACAGATACGCAGTATTTT.

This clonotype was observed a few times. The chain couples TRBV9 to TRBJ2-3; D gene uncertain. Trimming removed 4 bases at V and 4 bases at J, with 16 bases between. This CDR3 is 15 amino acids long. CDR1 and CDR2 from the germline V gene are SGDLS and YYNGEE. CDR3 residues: CASSTRVQSADTQYF. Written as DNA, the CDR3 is TGTGCCAGCAGCACACGGGTCCAGAGCGCAGATACGCAGTATTTT.

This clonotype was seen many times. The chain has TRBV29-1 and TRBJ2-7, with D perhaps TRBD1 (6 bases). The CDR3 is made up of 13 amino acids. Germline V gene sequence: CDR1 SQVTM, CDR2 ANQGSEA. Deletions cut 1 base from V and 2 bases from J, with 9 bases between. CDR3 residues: CSVEGQEPYEQYF. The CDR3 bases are TGCAGCGTTGAAGGACAGGAGCCCTACGAGCAGTACTTC.

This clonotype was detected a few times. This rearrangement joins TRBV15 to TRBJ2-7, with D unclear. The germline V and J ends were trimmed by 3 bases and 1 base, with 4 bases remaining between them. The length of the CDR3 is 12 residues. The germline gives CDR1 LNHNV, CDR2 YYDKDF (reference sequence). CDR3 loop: CATSSLSYEQYF. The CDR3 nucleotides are TGTGCCACCAGCAGCTTGTCCTACGAGCAGTACTTC.